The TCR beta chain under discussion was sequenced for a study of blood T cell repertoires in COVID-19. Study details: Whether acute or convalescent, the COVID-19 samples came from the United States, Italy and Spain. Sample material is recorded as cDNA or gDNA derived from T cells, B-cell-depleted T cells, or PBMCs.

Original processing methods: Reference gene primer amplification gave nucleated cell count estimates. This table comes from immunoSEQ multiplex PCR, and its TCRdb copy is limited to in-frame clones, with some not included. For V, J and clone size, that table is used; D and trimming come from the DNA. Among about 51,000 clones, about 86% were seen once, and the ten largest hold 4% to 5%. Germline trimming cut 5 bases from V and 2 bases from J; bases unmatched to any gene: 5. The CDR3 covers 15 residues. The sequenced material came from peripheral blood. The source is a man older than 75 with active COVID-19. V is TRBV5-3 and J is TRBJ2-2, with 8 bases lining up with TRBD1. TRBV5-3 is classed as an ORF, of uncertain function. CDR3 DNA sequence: TGTGCCAGAAGACAAGACAGGGGTAACACCGGGGAGCTGTTTTTT. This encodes CARRQDRGNTGELFF.